These T cell receptor beta chains were read from a single sample in a study of blood T cell repertoires in COVID-19. TCRdb's copy holds only in-frame clones and misses some; the assay was immunoSEQ multiplex PCR. The top ten clones hold about 12% of a sample with around 250,000 clones, about 82% of them seen once. The sequenced sample was peripheral blood. The receptors were gathered from a man aged 80 or over with acute or convalescent COVID-19. Each CDR3 is given with its conserved first and last residue. Each record gives: V gene, clone size, D gene, J gene, CDR3 protein, CDR3 DNA. D genes are given only for firm matches. Some rows mark clone size as missing; the rest say once, few, many or name a class of expanded clone.

TRBV28	-	-	TRBJ2-1	CASIPGGGINYNEQFF	TGTGCCAGCATCCCAGGTGGGGGCATAAACTACAATGAGCAGTTCTTC
TRBV5-1	-	-	TRBJ1-2	CASSLATSPVYGYTF	TGCGCCAGCAGCTTGGCCACAAGTCCCGTCTATGGCTACACCTTC
TRBV29-1	-	TRBD1	TRBJ2-7	CSGRQGTGYEQYF	TGCAGCGGCCGACAGGGTACCGGGTACGAGCAGTACTTC
TRBV6-1	-	-	TRBJ2-7	CASSGGDLASAQHEQYF	TGTGCCAGCAGTGGGGGGGATTTGGCTAGCGCTCAACACGAGCAGTACTTC
TRBV3-1/TRBV3-2	few	-	TRBJ1-1	CASSQRQASSEAFF	TGTGCCAGCAGCCAGCGACAGGCCTCCTCTGAAGCTTTCTTT
TRBV24-1	-	TRBD2	TRBJ2-7	CATGTSGNDEQYF	TGTGCCACCGGGACTAGCGGGAATGACGAGCAGTACTTC
TRBV7-2	-	-	TRBJ1-5	CASSLEQNQPQHF	TGTGCCAGCAGCTTAGAACAAAATCAGCCCCAGCATTTT
TRBV5-5	-	-	TRBJ2-1	CASSPQGISEQFF	TGTGCCAGCAGCCCGCAGGGAATTAGTGAGCAGTTCTTC
TRBV9	few	-	TRBJ2-2	CASSARGNGNTGELFF	TGTGCCAGCAGCGCTCGAGGAAATGGGAACACCGGGGAGCTGTTTTTT
TRBV12-3/TRBV12-4	once	-	TRBJ1-1	CASTYLTGRAFF	TGTGCCAGCACCTACCTCACAGGGCGGGCTTTCTTT
TRBV19	-	-	TRBJ1-1	CASSIRLGARVTEAFF	TGTGCCAGTAGTATCCGGTTGGGGGCCAGGGTCACTGAAGCTTTCTTT
TRBV29-1	-	-	TRBJ1-1	CSVDKGGGTEAFF	TGCAGCGTTGATAAAGGGGGTGGCACTGAAGCTTTCTTT
TRBV27	-	TRBD1	TRBJ1-1	CASSLLGTGRLNTEAFF	TGTGCCAGCAGTTTATTAGGGACAGGGCGCCTGAACACTGAAGCTTTCTTT
TRBV9	-	-	TRBJ1-6	CASSAELLGSTLHF	TGTGCCAGCAGCGCGGAACTCCTGGGGAGCACCCTCCACTTT
TRBV4-1	-	TRBD2	TRBJ2-3	CASSQDGAGGFGTQYF	TGCGCCAGCAGCCAAGATGGTGCGGGGGGTTTCGGTACGCAGTATTTT
TRBV6-2/TRBV6-3	once	TRBD1	TRBJ2-1	CASSYSPMGQQRNEQFF	TGTGCCAGCAGTTACTCCCCCATGGGACAGCAACGCAATGAGCAGTTCTTC
TRBV7-8	-	-	TRBJ1-2	CASSLPSNYGYTF	TGTGCCAGCAGCTTACCCAGTAACTATGGCTACACCTTC
TRBV5-6	-	-	TRBJ2-3	CASSPDLRGTDTQYF	TGTGCCAGCAGCCCGGACCTACGGGGGACAGATACGCAGTATTTT
TRBV10-1	-	TRBD1	TRBJ2-4	CASSPGTGNIQYF	TGCGCCAGCAGTCCCGGGACAGGAAACATTCAGTACTTC
TRBV6-1	-	-	TRBJ1-1	CASSESRTEAFF	TGTGCCAGCAGTGAATCTAGGACTGAAGCTTTCTTT
TRBV2	-	-	TRBJ1-5	CASSESGPNQPQHF	TGTGCCAGCAGTGAATCGGGTCCTAATCAGCCCCAGCATTTT
TRBV25-1	-	-	TRBJ2-3	CASSGGLYTQYF	TGTGCCAGCAGTGGAGGGTTGTATACGCAGTATTTT
TRBV3-1/TRBV3-2	-	TRBD2	TRBJ2-7	CASSQALAGVGEQYF	TGTGCCAGCAGCCAAGCACTAGCGGGAGTTGGCGAGCAGTACTTC
TRBV10-3	-	-	TRBJ1-5	CAISPTGRGNQPQHF	TGTGCCATCAGTCCTACAGGGAGAGGCAATCAGCCCCAGCATTTT
TRBV29-1	-	-	TRBJ2-7	CSAPPARQGGSSYEQYF	TGCAGCGCCCCCCCCGCTCGGCAGGGTGGTTCGTCCTACGAGCAGTACTTC
TRBV18	-	-	TRBJ1-4	CASSPPSGRNEKLFF	TGTGCCAGCTCACCACCGTCGGGGAGGAATGAAAAACTGTTTTTT
TRBV4-2	-	-	TRBJ2-3	CASSQDRERPDTQYF	TGTGCCAGCAGCCAAGATAGGGAGCGGCCAGATACGCAGTATTTT
TRBV24-1	-	TRBD1	TRBJ2-3	CATSETGGTDTQYF	TGTGCCACCAGTGAGACAGGGGGCACAGATACGCAGTATTTT
TRBV2	once	TRBD2	TRBJ2-1	CASDAGLAFNEQFF	TGTGCCAGCGATGCGGGACTAGCCTTCAATGAGCAGTTCTTC